The TCR beta chain described here comes from a study of CD8 T cells in ankylosing spondylitis. The ends were cut back, 7 bases at V and 5 bases at J, with 14 bases in the middle. The CDR3 spans 13 residues. In germline, CDR1 is MNHEY, CDR2 SMNVEV (reference sequence). TCRdb processed the 5' RACE reads anew with MiXCR; each CDR3 protein has one entry. The table lists 300,000 to 400,000 distinct CDR3 sequences, approximately 22% of them singletons. This TCR came from a male donor with ankylosing spondylitis or in good health (not recorded which). The J gene is TRBJ1-2, the V gene TRBV27; D remains unclear. The source material was blood, either unsorted or a sorted T cell fraction (not recorded which). The CDR3 spells CASIRATTYGYTF. The CDR3, as DNA: TGTGCCAGCATTCGGGCCACAACATATGGCTACACCTTC.